One sample yielded the 25 T cell receptor beta chains listed below, sequenced in a study of spatial heterogeneity in lung cancer. The time point is: sample taken at primary tumor resection. Whole RNA from tumor, nontumor lung or frozen PBMC was sequenced unsorted. TCRdb recomputed calls from the 5' RACE reads with MiXCR, one row per CDR3 protein. The profile shows approximately 13,000 distinct CDR3 sequences, roughly 5.2% of them singletons. The material sequenced was lung tumor tissue, taken at surgery. The receptors shown here come from a human donor with early-stage non-small cell lung cancer.

Worth noting for this clonotype: Since it is a stray read in a library aimed at alpha chains, this beta chain has a size that is not meaningful. The chain employs TRBV6-2 or TRBV6-3 and TRBJ2-3, with D perhaps TRBD1 or TRBD2 (5 bases each). The CDR3 spans 15 residues. The V end lost 4 bases, the J end lost 7 bases, and 18 bases lay between the germline ends. In germline, CDR1 is MNHEY, CDR2 SVGEGT. CDR3 DNA: TGTGCCAGCAGTTGGCAGGGAGAGGGTATGAATACGCAGTATTTT. This sequence encodes CASSWQGEGMNTQYF.

This clonotype has only a few counts. One junction end disagrees with the germline gene, perhaps due to a read error. Since the library was made to target alpha chains, this beta chain is a stray read and its abundance is not meaningful. V usage is TRBV25-1 and J usage is TRBJ2-7; the match to TRBD2 covers 9 bases. Germline V gives CDR1 MGHDK, CDR2 SYGVNS. The CDR3 has 15 amino acids. The CDR3 DNA sequence: TGTGCCGGCAGTGAGCGCGGGGGGGCCGGGAACGAGCAGTACTTC. This codes for CAGSERGGAGNEQYF.

This clonotype has a count of ten or more. Since it is a stray read in a library aimed at alpha chains, this beta chain has a size that is not meaningful. This sequence joins TRBV20-1 and TRBJ2-3, with TRBD2 identical over 10 bases. Germline assignment: CDR1 DFQATT and CDR2 SNEGSKA (reference sequence). The CDR3 length is 18 residues. With 5 bases clipped from V and 4 bases from J, the junction kept 18 bases outside the gene matches. The CDR3: CSARRAGGPLLVSDTQYF. The DNA for the CDR3 is TGCAGTGCTCGACGAGCGGGGGGGCCGTTATTAGTTTCAGATACGCAGTATTTT.

This clonotype was seen many times. This beta chain is an unintended read in a library built for alpha chains; its size means little. The chain combines TRBV6-2 or TRBV6-3 with TRBJ1-2; D call uncertain. The CDR3 is 12 residues long. V was shortened by 5 bases and J by 6 bases, with 10 bases between the two germline ends. Germline CDR1 reads MNHEY; CDR2 reads SVGEGT. CDR3 in amino acids: CASSRSFDGYTF. CDR3 DNA: TGTGCCAGCAGTCGGAGTTTTGATGGCTACACCTTC.

This clonotype was observed many times. This beta chain represents an off-target read in a library built for alpha chains; its size is of limited meaning. The genes are TRBV7-8 and TRBJ2-1, with 16 positions matching TRBD2. This CDR3 is built from 16 residues. Trimming removed 5 bases from V and 9 bases from J; junction bases left unmatched: 7. Germline CDR1 reads SGHVS; CDR2 reads FQNEAQ. This CDR3 reads CASSPGLAGGPSEQFF. As DNA, the CDR3 is TGTGCCAGCAGCCCGGGACTAGCGGGGGGGCCAAGTGAGCAGTTCTTC.

This clonotype was picked up a small number of times. Being off target in a library aimed at alpha chains, this beta chain has a size of little meaning. This sequence joins TRBV6-5 and TRBJ1-1; 11 nucleotides line up with TRBD1. This CDR3 is 15 amino acids long. CDR1 and CDR2 from the germline V gene are MNHEY and SVGAGI. Unmatched junction bases numbered 6, after V lost 5 bases and J lost 4 bases. The CDR3 DNA sequence: TGTGCCAGCAGTACTGGGACAGGGGGGACCACTGAAGCTTTCTTT. Translated: CASSTGTGGTTEAFF.

The sample holds many counts of this clonotype. This beta chain came through as a stray read in a library set up for alpha chains, and its size says little. This chain uses TRBV7-9 with TRBJ1-5; 11 bases map to TRBD1. CDR3 size: 13 residues. V lost 6 bases and J lost 7; bases outside the gene matches: 2. Looked up from germline, CDR1 is SEHNR and CDR2 is FQNEAQ (reference sequence). CDR3 amino acids: CASRGQGAQPQHF. The CDR3 bases are TGTGCCAGCAGAGGACAGGGGGCACAGCCCCAGCATTTT. Drawing the rest from reference TRBV7-9 and TRBJ1-5, the complete variable domain is DTGVSQNPRHKITKRGQNVTFRCDPISEHNRLYWYRQTLGQGPEFLTYFQNEAQLEKSRLLSDRFSAERPKGSFSTLEIQRTEQGDSAMYLCASRGQGAQPQHFGDGTRLSIL.

This clonotype occurred many times. A library made for alpha chains picked up this beta chain off target, so its size means little. The J gene is TRBJ2-3, the V gene TRBV7-2; TRBD2 matches at 9 bases. CDR1 is SGHTA, CDR2 FQGNSA, per germline. The CDR3 spans 17 residues. The ends lost 2 bases at V and 0 bases at J; junction bases unmatched: 6. Here the CDR3 reads CASSLSSSGDSTDTQYF. In DNA form, the CDR3 reads TGTGCCAGCAGCTTATCGTCTAGCGGGGATAGCACAGATACGCAGTATTTT.

This clonotype was observed many times. As an off-target read in a library built for alpha chains, this beta chain has a frequency of little significance. The chain uses TRBV6-2 or TRBV6-3 and TRBJ1-1; D is perhaps TRBD1 (5 bases). The CDR3 runs to 14 residues. V was clipped by 4 bases and J by 5 bases, with 14 bases between them. Per germline, CDR1 MNHEY and CDR2 SVGEGT. Here the CDR3 reads CASSLGHARTEAFF. CDR3 DNA sequence: TGTGCCAGCAGTTTGGGGCACGCAAGGACTGAAGCTTTCTTT.

In this sample, this clonotype turned up many times. In a library made to pick up alpha chains, this beta chain is a stray read with a size that means little. V and J are TRBV20-1 and TRBJ1-3; D uncertain. The CDR3 covers 16 residues. V lost 0 bases and J 0 bases, leaving 12 bases between the germline ends. Germline V gene data show CDR1 as DFQATT and CDR2 as SNEGSKA (reference sequence). In DNA form, the CDR3 reads TGCAGTGCTAGAGATAGCTTGTCAGTCTCTGGAAACACCATATATTTT. Amino acids: CSARDSLSVSGNTIYF.

This clonotype is classed as medium-sized. This beta chain is a stray sequence in a library constructed for alpha chains; its clone size is not meaningful. J is TRBJ1-4 and V is TRBV7-2, with D perhaps matching TRBD1 (5 bases). Trimming stripped 5 bases from V and 5 bases from J, with 15 bases between. CDR1 SGHTA and CDR2 FQGNSA come from the germline V gene. The CDR3 is 15 residues long. CDR3 sequence reads: CASSLQGTENEKLFF. The DNA for the CDR3 is TGTGCCAGCAGCCTCCAAGGGACGGAGAATGAAAAACTGTTTTTT. The variable domain in full, completed from reference TRBV7-2 and TRBJ1-4, reads GAGVSQSPSNKVTEKGKDVELRCDPISGHTALYWYRQSLGQGLEFLIYFQGNSAPDKSGLPSDRFSAERTGGSVSTLTIQRTQQEDSAVYLCASSLQGTENEKLFFGSGTQLSVL.

This clonotype was seen at least ten times. A library prepared for alpha chains yielded this beta chain as an off-target read; its size is of little meaning. This sequence joins TRBV20-1 and TRBJ1-3; TRBD1 aligns across 10 bases. The J segment lost 4 bases and the V segment lost 3 bases, leaving 6 bases of the junction unmatched. This CDR3 spans 15 amino acids. In germline, CDR1 is DFQATT, CDR2 SNEGSKA (reference sequence). Here the CDR3 DNA reads TGCAGTGCTAGGGAGACAGGGGGCGCAGGAAACACCATATATTTT. It encodes CSARETGGAGNTIYF.

The sample holds many counts of this clonotype. This beta chain lies outside the target of a library built for alpha chains; its clone size means little. The V gene is TRBV15, the J gene TRBJ2-3; D ambiguous. Germline CDR1 reads LNHNV; CDR2 reads YYDKDF (reference sequence). V was pared by 0 bases and J by 2 bases, with 9 bases between. The CDR3 totals 15 residues. CDR3 in amino acids: CATSRERTHTDTQYF. In nucleotides, the CDR3 is TGTGCCACCAGCAGAGAAAGGACGCACACAGATACGCAGTATTTT. The full variable domain, rest sourced from reference TRBV15 and TRBJ2-3, is DAMVIQNPRYQVTQFGKPVTLSCSQTLNHNVMYWYQQKSSQAPKLLFHYYDKDFNNEADTPDNFQSRRPNTSFCFLDIRSPGLGDTAMYLCATSRERTHTDTQYFGPGTRLTVL.

Many counts were recorded for this clonotype. This beta chain lies outside the target of a library built for alpha chains; its clone size means little. The chain links TRBV19 to TRBJ1-4, with 7 bases that match TRBD1. CDR3 length: 16 amino acids. Germline V gene lookup returns CDR1 LNHDA and CDR2 SQIVND (reference sequence). Trimming cost V 4 bases and J 8 bases; bases outside gene matches: 13. The CDR3 is CASSTGRQGLREKLFF. The CDR3 DNA reads TGTGCCAGTAGTACAGGGAGACAGGGACTACGGGAAAAACTGTTTTTT.

This clonotype was counted at least ten times. This beta chain is off target for a library built for alpha chains, so its abundance means little. The chain employs TRBV6-5 and TRBJ2-1, with TRBD2 matching over 10 bases. The V segment lost 2 bases and the J segment 8 bases; nucleotides outside the gene matches: 3. The germline V gene encodes CDR1 MNHEY and CDR2 SVGAGI. The CDR3 runs 14 residues. The CDR3 sequence is CASSYMLAGDEQFF. Written as DNA, the CDR3 is TGTGCCAGCAGTTACATGCTAGCGGGAGATGAGCAGTTCTTC.

This clonotype was detected ten times or more. The size of this beta chain means little, since it is a stray read in a library made for alpha chains. The chain is built from TRBV29-1 and TRBJ2-1; D is perhaps TRBD2 (6 bases). The V end was cut by 5 bases, the J end by 0 bases, with 14 bases between. Germline V gives CDR1 SQVTM, CDR2 ANQGSEA. There are 15 residues in the CDR3. The DNA of the CDR3 is TGCAGCGTTTCCGGGACTCCTAGCTCCTACAATGAGCAGTTCTTC. Translating it yields CSVSGTPSSYNEQFF.

This clonotype was picked up many times. Being off target in a library aimed at alpha chains, this beta chain has a size of little meaning. This chain links TRBV27 with TRBJ2-1; D is uncertain. The V end was cut by 6 bases, the J end by 6 bases, with 18 bases between. Germline V gene sequence: CDR1 MNHEY, CDR2 SMNVEV (reference sequence). The CDR3 is 15 residues long. Here the CDR3 DNA reads TGTGCCAGCAGAAGCCTAGTCTCATGGGGCAATGAGCAGTTCTTC. Translation gives CASRSLVSWGNEQFF.

This clonotype was counted ten times or more. This beta chain was picked up by a library intended for alpha chains and is off target, so its count carries little meaning. For the CDR3, the DNA is TGTGCCAGCAGCCTCATAGCGGGAGGCGGGCGAGATACGCAGTATTTT. This sequence encodes CASSLIAGGGRDTQYF. The V call is TRBV11-3, the J call TRBJ2-3, with 10 bases identical to TRBD2. Germline V lookup: CDR1 SGHNT, CDR2 YENEEA. The CDR3 sequence is 16 residues long. V was pared by 5 bases and J by 5 bases, with 10 bases of the junction left unmatched.

This clonotype was counted ten times or more. Little can be read into the size of this beta chain, an off-target read in a library designed for alpha chains. This chain connects TRBV12-3 or TRBV12-4 to TRBJ1-5, with D hard to call. Between the trimmed V and J ends, which lost 0 bases and 4 bases, there was a span of 4 bases. The CDR3 covers 13 residues. CDR3 protein: CASSLAQNQPQHF. CDR3 DNA sequence: TGTGCCAGCAGTTTAGCGCAGAATCAGCCCCAGCATTTT.

This clonotype was counted ten times or more. This beta chain represents an off-target read in a library built for alpha chains; its size is of limited meaning. The chain links TRBV5-4 to TRBJ2-5; perhaps TRBD2 as D (6 bases). The V end lost 4 bases, the J end lost 14 bases, and 18 bases lay between the germline ends. The CDR3 length is 12 residues. The V gene's germline CDR1 is SGHNT and CDR2 YYREEE (reference sequence). CDR3 nucleotides: TGTGCCAGCAGCAATCACCGGGACTCCTCATACTTC. Protein sequence: CASSNHRDSSYF.

In this sample, this clonotype turned up many times. Being off target in a library aimed at alpha chains, this beta chain has a size of little meaning. V and J are TRBV29-1 and TRBJ2-1; 7 bases map to TRBD1. CDR1 and CDR2 from the germline V gene are SQVTM and ANQGSEA. Germline trimming cut 4 bases from V and 1 base from J; bases unmatched to any gene: 1. The CDR3 extends over 13 amino acids. CDR3 nucleotides: TGCAGCGTTGGACAGGGTTCCTACAATGAGCAGTTCTTC. Translation gives CSVGQGSYNEQFF.

This clonotype was seen repeatedly, ten times or more. This beta chain is a stray sequence in a library constructed for alpha chains; its clone size is not meaningful. The chain is built from TRBV6-2 or TRBV6-3 and TRBJ2-2; D call uncertain. The CDR3 loop spans 16 amino acids. Germline lookup yields CDR1 MNHEY and CDR2 SVGEGT. V lost 0 bases and J 4 bases, leaving 12 bases between the germline ends. The CDR3 DNA is TGTGCCAGCAGTTACTCGTTTGGTACGGGCACCGGGGAGCTGTTTTTT. This codes for CASSYSFGTGTGELFF.

This clonotype was observed many times. This beta chain is off target for a library built for alpha chains, so its abundance means little. This chain joins TRBV30 and TRBJ2-7, with 10 bases lining up with TRBD1. After removal of 0 bases from V and 7 bases from J, the junction contained 0 bases not matched to a gene. The CDR3 contains 12 residues. Germline V CDR1 and CDR2: GTSNPN, SVGIG (reference sequence). CDR3 nucleotide sequence: TGTGCCTGGAGTGTGGACAGGGGGGAGCAGTACGTC. Amino acids: CAWSVDRGEQYV.

This clonotype was detected many times. In a library made to pick up alpha chains, this beta chain is a stray read with a size that means little. This sequence joins TRBV5-1 and TRBJ2-7, with D uncertain. This CDR3 spans 14 amino acids. Germline values: CDR1 SGHRS, CDR2 YFSETQ. The V end lost 5 bases, the J end lost 0 bases, and 12 bases lay between the germline ends. Here the CDR3 reads CASSRSSSSYEQYF. CDR3 sequence (DNA): TGCGCCAGCAGTAGATCCAGCAGCTCCTACGAGCAGTACTTC.

This clonotype was seen ten or more times. The library was built for alpha chains, so this beta chain is an off-target read and its size means little. The chain links TRBV6-1 to TRBJ1-1; D not certain. With 7 bases removed from V and 1 base from J, the gap between germline ends came to 22 bases. Germline V lookup: CDR1 MNHNS, CDR2 SASEGT. The CDR3 length is 17 residues. The CDR3 region has the DNA TGTGCCAGCATCGAGACCCAGACCCACCGAAAGAACACTGAAGCTTTCTTT. Translation gives CASIETQTHRKNTEAFF.